This entry features one T cell receptor (beta chain) sequence. The record originates from a study of blood T cell repertoires in COVID-19. Assay: immunoSEQ multiplex PCR; the TCRdb copy retains only in-frame clones and omits some. The sample contains 84,000 or so clones, around four fifths of which appear only once. What was sequenced was peripheral blood. This clonotype was obtained from a human donor in a cohort sampled during active COVID-19.

The CDR3 nucleotides read TGTGCCAGCAGCTTGGGGAATTTCTTGACAGGGGGAGGCAATCAGCCCCAGCATTTT. Translated, it gives CASSLGNFLTGGGNQPQHF. V and J are TRBV5-5 and TRBJ1-5, with 9 bases aligning to TRBD1. Germline CDR1 SGHKS, CDR2 YYEKEE (reference sequence). With V trimmed by 0 bases and J by 2 bases, 12 bases remained unmatched. CDR3 size: 19 residues.